The source of this TCR beta chain is a study of OX40 agonist ivuxolimab in advanced cancers. For the study at large: An anti-OX40 (CD134) antibody with agonistic activity, ivuxolimab, was administered to patients. There were three patients with partial responses, one having hepatocellular carcinoma and two cutaneous melanoma. General study points: The antigens recognized by the expanded peripheral T cells, that is their antigen specificity, were not determined. On average, CD8+ T cells showed a greater number of expanded clones than CD4+.

Sequencing was performed with immunoSEQ multiplex PCR; in TCRdb, only in-frame clones are kept and a portion is missing. This table holds about 82,000 clones, 75% to 95% found once. The CDR3 contains 13 residues. Trimming shortened V by 5 bases and J by 2 bases, and 8 bases separated the two germline ends. Germline V CDR1 and CDR2: SGHTA, FQGTGA. Remarks on this clone: Its antigen remains unidentified.

V usage is TRBV7-3 and J usage is TRBJ2-3; possibly TRBD2 for D (6 bases). This clonotype was obtained from an adult with an advanced solid tumor such as melanoma, head and neck, liver or kidney cancer. This specimen was CD4+ or CD8+ T cells sorted from blood, taken in a trial of the OX40 agonist ivuxolimab. The CDR3 reads CASSLANTDTQYF. Here the CDR3 DNA reads TGTGCCAGCAGCCTAGCGAACACAGATACGCAGTATTTT.